This TCR beta chain was identified during a study of cytomegalovirus exposure and HLA in healthy donors. For this clone: Its antigen remains unknown.

Study-wide points: Specificity of a few CMV-associated chains for CMV antigens was verified in vitro.

The protocol was immunoSEQ multiplex PCR, while the TCRdb copy is restricted to in-frame clones and leaves out a portion. The data show approximately 150,000 clones, 87% seen once. Germline CDR1 SGHNT, CDR2 YYREEE (reference sequence). The CDR3 covers 15 residues. V dropped 2 bases and J dropped 4; count of bases not matched to a gene: 8. The sequencing input was PBMCs. The TCR originated in a man in his late teens or twenties in good health and CMV-seropositive. V and J are TRBV5-4 and TRBJ1-1, with 7 bases that match TRBD1. The CDR3: CASSFAGGSLTEAFF. DNA of the CDR3: TGTGCCAGCAGCTTTGCAGGGGGGAGCCTCACTGAAGCTTTCTTT.